The 18 T cell receptor beta chains listed next were all sequenced from one sample in a study of blood T cell repertoires in COVID-19. Profiled with immunoSEQ multiplex PCR; TCRdb holds only in-frame clones, not every one. The profile shows 200,000 to 300,000 clones, approximately 90% of them singletons. The sample taken for sequencing was PBMCs or T cells enriched from blood (not recorded which). These receptors originate from a man in his fifties who had been exposed to COVID-19.

This chain links TRBV2 with TRBJ1-3; D not certain. Per germline, CDR1 SNHLY and CDR2 FYNNEI. The CDR3 runs to 14 residues. V was pared by 4 bases and J by 1 base, with 8 bases between. CDR3 nucleotides: TGTGCCAGCAGTGGCAGTAAATCTGGAAACACCATATATTTT. It translates to CASSGSKSGNTIYF.

The genes are TRBV6-5 and TRBJ2-5; 8 bases map to TRBD1. The CDR3 loop spans 15 amino acids. The germline V gene has CDR1 MNHEY and CDR2 SVGAGI. J gave up 4 bases and V 6 bases, and 10 bases lay outside the gene matches. The CDR3 DNA reads as TGTGCCAGCAGCTCCCAGGGGGCTCCTGTAGAGACCCAGTACTTC. Amino acid sequence: CASSSQGAPVETQYF.

This chain joins TRBV30 and TRBJ2-2; D unclear. CDR1 and CDR2 from the germline V gene are GTSNPN and SVGIG (reference sequence). Trimming pared 0 bases from V and 4 bases from J, leaving 6 bases between. The length of the CDR3 is 13 residues. Here the CDR3 reads CAWSVSFTGELFF. The DNA of the CDR3 is TGTGCCTGGAGTGTATCCTTCACCGGGGAGCTGTTTTTT.

In this sample, this clone turned up once. The CDR3 spells CASSTRTGVGQPQHF. The CDR3 region has the DNA TGTGCCAGCAGCACGAGGACAGGGGTGGGTCAGCCCCAGCATTTT. The chain couples TRBV7-2 to TRBJ1-5; 9 nucleotides agree with TRBD1. Looked up from germline, CDR1 is SGHTA and CDR2 is FQGNSA. V gave up 5 bases and J gave up 6 bases; unmatched junction bases: 8. The CDR3 is 15 amino acids.

The rearrangement uses TRBV7-3 and TRBJ2-1; D is uncertain. CDR1 is SGHTA, CDR2 FQGTGA, per germline. V was cut by 5 bases and J by 7 bases, with 12 bases left in between. The CDR3 is made up of 13 amino acids. CDR3 nucleotide sequence: TGTGCCAGCAGCCCCACGTTGGAGAATGAGCAGTTCTTC. Amino acid sequence: CASSPTLENEQFF.

V gene TRBV19 combines with J gene TRBJ1-2; D not certain. CDR3 size: 14 residues. The germline V gene has CDR1 LNHDA and CDR2 SQIVND (reference sequence). Trimming stripped 3 bases from V and 0 bases from J, with 8 bases between. The CDR3 sequence is CASSILSSNYGYTF. The CDR3 DNA reads as TGTGCCAGTAGTATCTTGTCCTCTAACTATGGCTACACCTTC.

The chain recombines TRBV28 with TRBJ1-4, with D possibly matching TRBD1 (6 bases). V lost 4 bases to trimming and J lost 6 bases, with 33 bases between them. The V gene's germline CDR1 is MDHEN and CDR2 SYDVKM. The CDR3 is made up of 21 amino acids. Here the CDR3 reads CASSSNPSHDRFEGFYEKLFF. The CDR3 DNA is TGTGCCAGCAGTTCCAACCCTTCACATGACAGGTTCGAGGGATTTTATGAAAAACTGTTTTTT.

The rearrangement links TRBV7-8 to TRBJ1-6, with 10 bases aligning to TRBD1. Unmatched junction bases numbered 6, after V lost 4 bases and J lost 6 bases. CDR3 size: 16 residues. The germline V gene has CDR1 SGHVS and CDR2 FQNEAQ. In DNA form, the CDR3 reads TGTGCCAGCAGCTCGGGACAGGGGTTCACTAATTCACCCCTCCACTTT. Amino acid sequence: CASSSGQGFTNSPLHF.

V is TRBV4-2 and J is TRBJ1-4; 8 bases are shared with TRBD1. The CDR3 spans 17 residues. V shed 2 bases, J shed 4 bases, and the junction held 9 bases outside the gene matches. CDR1 and CDR2 from the germline V gene are LGHNA and YNFKEQ. This CDR3 reads CASSQRGRGHSNEKLFF. Here the CDR3 DNA reads TGTGCCAGCAGCCAAAGGGGCAGGGGGCATAGTAATGAAAAACTGTTTTTT.

Details on this clone: Other DNA variants within this sample encode the same CDR3. This sequence joins TRBV5-1 and TRBJ1-5; 11 positions match TRBD1. V lost 4 bases to trimming and J lost 5 bases; unmatched junction nucleotides: 2. CDR3 length equals 14 residues. Germline lookup yields CDR1 SGHRS and CDR2 YFSETQ. The CDR3 loop reads CASSPGQGDQPQHF. CDR3 sequence (DNA): TGCGCCAGCAGCCCGGGACAGGGGGATCAGCCCCAGCATTTT.

V gene TRBV6-5 combines with J gene TRBJ2-5; the D gene is possibly TRBD1 (6 bases). The V end lost 7 bases, the J end lost 4 bases, and 13 bases lay between the germline ends. This CDR3 region has 13 residues. CDR1 is MNHEY, CDR2 SVGAGI, per germline. This CDR3 is CASKQGMVETQYF. The CDR3 bases are TGTGCCAGCAAACAGGGAATGGTAGAGACCCAGTACTTC.

The chain recombines TRBV3-1 (or the pseudogene TRBV3-2) with TRBJ2-3; 9 nucleotides agree with TRBD2. The CDR3 runs to 18 residues. From germline, CDR1 is LGHDT and CDR2 YNNKEL (reference sequence). V shed 2 bases and J 3 bases; nucleotides not matched to a gene: 12. CDR3 sequence reads: CASSQLISPGLATDTQYF. CDR3 coding DNA: TGTGCCAGCAGCCAACTAATCTCCCCGGGACTAGCTACAGATACGCAGTATTTT.

J is TRBJ2-2 and V is TRBV9, with D tentatively TRBD2 (6 bases). This CDR3 is 16 amino acids long. In germline, CDR1 is SGDLS, CDR2 YYNGEE. The ends were cut back, 0 bases at V and 2 bases at J, with 11 bases in the middle. The CDR3 DNA reads as TGTGCCAGCAGCGTAGGAGGTGGGACTAACACCGGGGAGCTGTTTTTT. Its translation: CASSVGGGTNTGELFF. Using reference TRBV9 and TRBJ2-2 for the parts outside the CDR3, the full variable domain is DSGVTQTPKHLITATGQRVTLRCSPRSGDLSVYWYQQSLDQGLQFLIQYYNGEERAKGNILERFSAQQFPDLHSELNLSSLELGDSALYFCASSVGGGTNTGELFFGEGSRLTVL.

The chain couples TRBV9 to TRBJ1-5, with 7 bases matching TRBD1. This CDR3 contains 13 residues. Germline V gene sequence: CDR1 SGDLS, CDR2 YYNGEE. V was pared by 4 bases and J by 5 bases, with 3 bases of the junction left unmatched. CDR3 sequence reads: CASSRGLDQPQHF. CDR3 bases: TGTGCCAGCAGCAGGGGGCTCGATCAGCCCCAGCATTTT.

The chain joins TRBV7-3 to TRBJ2-3, with 8 bases lining up with TRBD2. With V trimmed by 6 bases and J by 0 bases, 11 bases remained unmatched. CDR1 and CDR2 (germline): SGHTA, FQGTGA. CDR3 length: 17 amino acids. The CDR3 nucleotides are TGTGCCAGCAGTCCGAGGGTAGCGGGGCCTAGCACAGATACGCAGTATTTT. Translated, it gives CASSPRVAGPSTDTQYF.

The V call is TRBV28, the J call TRBJ1-5; D is perhaps TRBD1 (5 bases). CDR1 MDHEN and CDR2 SYDVKM come from the germline V gene. The CDR3 covers 14 residues. V shed 3 bases and J shed 5 bases, with 11 bases lying between them. CDR3: CASSFGQGYQPQHF. The CDR3 DNA sequence: TGTGCCAGCAGTTTTGGGCAGGGCTATCAGCCCCAGCATTTT. Variable domain in full (rest from reference TRBV28 and TRBJ1-5): DVKVTQSSRYLVKRTGEKVFLECVQDMDHENMFWYRQDPGLGLRLIYFSYDVKMKEKGDIPEGYSVSREKKERFSLILESASTNQTSMYLCASSFGQGYQPQHFGDGTRLSIL.

V is TRBV27 and J is TRBJ2-2, with 7 bases fitting TRBD2. V trimming: 7 bases; J trimming: 7 bases; junction bases outside the gene matches: 12. Germline V gene lookup returns CDR1 MNHEY and CDR2 SMNVEV (reference sequence). The CDR3 runs 15 residues. CDR3 region: CASTERGDRFGELFF. The CDR3 region has the DNA TGTGCCAGCACCGAACGGGGGGATAGGTTCGGGGAGCTGTTTTTT.

This chain joins TRBV6-4 and TRBJ1-1; D is perhaps TRBD1 (6 bases). CDR1 is MRHNA and CDR2 is SNTAGT in the germline V gene. CDR3 length: 16 residues. V was cut by 4 bases and J by 2 bases, with 17 bases left in between. CDR3 coding DNA: TGTGCCAGCAGTGGCCGACGGACAGCGAGAAACACTGAAGCTTTCTTT. Amino acids: CASSGRRTARNTEAFF.